This T cell receptor beta chain was recovered during a study of OX40 agonist ivuxolimab in advanced cancers. Sequencing was performed with immunoSEQ multiplex PCR; in TCRdb, only in-frame clones are kept and a portion is missing. The sample shows roughly 42,000 clones, around 86% of them seen only once. This clone has just one count. The CDR3 covers 12 residues. With 5 bases removed from V and 10 bases from J, the gap between germline ends came to 15 bases. In germline, CDR1 is SGHNT, CDR2 YYREEE (reference sequence). The genes are TRBV5-4 and TRBJ1-1; D gene ambiguous. This sample comprised CD4+ or CD8+ T cells sorted from blood, obtained in a trial of the OX40 agonist ivuxolimab. The receptor was isolated from an adult with an advanced solid tumor such as melanoma, head and neck, liver or kidney cancer. This CDR3 is CASSPDRTIAFF. CDR3 nucleotide sequence: TGTGCCAGCAGTCCGGACCGCACTATAGCTTTCTTT.